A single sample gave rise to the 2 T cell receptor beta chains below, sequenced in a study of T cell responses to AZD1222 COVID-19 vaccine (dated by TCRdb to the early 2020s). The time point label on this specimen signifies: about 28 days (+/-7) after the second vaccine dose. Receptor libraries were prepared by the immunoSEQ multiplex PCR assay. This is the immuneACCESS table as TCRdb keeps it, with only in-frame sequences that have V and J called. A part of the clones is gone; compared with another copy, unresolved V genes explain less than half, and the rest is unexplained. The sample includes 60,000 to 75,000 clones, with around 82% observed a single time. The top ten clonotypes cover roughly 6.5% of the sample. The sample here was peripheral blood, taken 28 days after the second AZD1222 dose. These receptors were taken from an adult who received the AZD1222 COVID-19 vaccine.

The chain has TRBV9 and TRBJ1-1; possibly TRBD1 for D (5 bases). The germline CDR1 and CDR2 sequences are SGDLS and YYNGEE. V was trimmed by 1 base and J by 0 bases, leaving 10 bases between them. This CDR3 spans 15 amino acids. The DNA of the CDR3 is TGTGCCAGCAGCGTATGGGGAGGGGTGAACACTGAAGCTTTCTTT. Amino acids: CASSVWGGVNTEAFF. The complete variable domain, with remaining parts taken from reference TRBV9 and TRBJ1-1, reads DSGVTQTPKHLITATGQRVTLRCSPRSGDLSVYWYQQSLDQGLQFLIQYYNGEERAKGNILERFSAQQFPDLHSELNLSSLELGDSALYFCASSVWGGVNTEAFFGQGTRLTVV.

CDR3 sequence (DNA): TGTGCCATCAGTGAGGTAAATGATCAGCCCCAGCATTTT. Amino acid sequence: CAISEVNDQPQHF. The chain links TRBV10-3 to TRBJ1-5; D uncertain. The CDR3 covers 13 residues. The V end lost 2 bases, the J end lost 5 bases, and 7 bases lay between the germline ends. Germline-derived CDR1 and CDR2 are ENHRY and SYGVKD.